Listed below are T cell receptor beta chains from one sample, sequenced in a study of cytomegalovirus exposure and HLA in healthy donors. Libraries were prepared by immunoSEQ multiplex PCR; TCRdb keeps only in-frame clonotypes and omits some of them. Altogether about 120,000 clones are present, roughly 89% being singletons, with the ten largest covering about 2%. Sequencing input: PBMCs. All receptors come from a young woman in good health and CMV-seronegative. Each CDR3 is given with its conserved first and last residue. D genes are given only for firm matches. Expanded clones are given a class, and other clones once, few, many or no size at all.

V: TRBV19
size: .
J: TRBJ2-7
D: TRBD1
DNA: TGTGCCAGTAGTTCCGGGACAGGGAGCTACGAGCAGTACTTC
CDR3: CASSSGTGSYEQYF

V: TRBV11-2
size: .
J: TRBJ2-1
D: .
DNA: TGTGCCAGCAGCTTAATGCTGAATGCGTATGAGCAGTTCTTC
CDR3: CASSLMLNAYEQFF

V: TRBV11-3
size: .
J: TRBJ2-5
D: .
DNA: TGTGCCAGCAGCCCTGACGGAGCAGAGACCCAGTACTTC
CDR3: CASSPDGAETQYF

V: TRBV7-9
size: .
J: TRBJ1-1
D: .
DNA: TGTGCCAGCAGCTCTAGGTTGAACACTGAAGCTTTCTTT
CDR3: CASSSRLNTEAFF

V: TRBV6-4
size: .
J: TRBJ2-2
D: .
DNA: TGTGCCAGCAGTGACTCCCCGGGGATCGGGGAGCTGTTTTTT
CDR3: CASSDSPGIGELFF

V: TRBV10-3
size: .
J: TRBJ1-2
D: .
DNA: TGTGCCATCAGTGAAATAGCCGGAGATGGCTACACCTTC
CDR3: CAISEIAGDGYTF

V: TRBV11-3
size: .
J: TRBJ2-7
D: TRBD2
DNA: TGTGCCAGCAGCTTCGCTAGCGGGAGACGTTACGAGCAGTACTTC
CDR3: CASSFASGRRYEQYF

V: TRBV5-1
size: .
J: TRBJ2-2
D: TRBD1
DNA: TGCGCCAGCAGCTGGGGGACAGAGAACACCGGGGAGCTGTTTTTT
CDR3: CASSWGTENTGELFF

V: TRBV2
size: .
J: TRBJ2-1
D: .
DNA: TGTGCCAGCAGTGAAGCGCGCCCTGAGCAGTTCTTC
CDR3: CASSEARPEQFF

V: TRBV18
size: .
J: TRBJ2-7
D: .
DNA: TGTGCCAGCTCAGCAGGGACTTACGAGCAGTACTTC
CDR3: CASSAGTYEQYF

V: TRBV2
size: .
J: TRBJ2-2
D: .
DNA: TGTGCCAGCAGTGAAGCGCGTCCGGGCACCGGGGAGCTGTTTTTT
CDR3: CASSEARPGTGELFF

V: TRBV28
size: .
J: TRBJ2-7
D: TRBD2
DNA: TGTGCCAGCAGTGAGCGGGAAACCTACGAGCAGTACTTC
CDR3: CASSERETYEQYF

V: TRBV15
size: .
J: TRBJ2-1
D: .
DNA: TGTGCCATCTATAAATTCGGGTCGGTGGACAATGAGCAGTTCTTC
CDR3: CAIYKFGSVDNEQFF

V: TRBV19
size: .
J: TRBJ2-1
D: .
DNA: TGTGCCAGTACCAACTCCCCTGGAGGGAGCACCTACAATGAGCAGTTCTTC
CDR3: CASTNSPGGSTYNEQFF

V: TRBV2
size: .
J: TRBJ2-1
D: TRBD2
DNA: TGTGCCAGCAGTACCTCCGAGACTAGCGGGTACAATGAGCAGTTCTTC
CDR3: CASSTSETSGYNEQFF

V: TRBV5-4
size: .
J: TRBJ2-7
D: .
DNA: TGTGCCAGCAGCCCTGGAGGGAGCTTCTCCTACGAGCAGTACTTC
CDR3: CASSPGGSFSYEQYF

V: TRBV5-1
size: .
J: TRBJ2-1
D: TRBD2
DNA: TGCGCCAGCAGCTCGGACGGGACTAGCGGGAGGATCTACAATGAGCAGTTCTTC
CDR3: CASSSDGTSGRIYNEQFF

V: TRBV5-8
size: .
J: TRBJ2-3
D: .
DNA: TGTGCCAGCAGCTTGCGGGGAACAGATACGCAGTATTTT
CDR3: CASSLRGTDTQYF

V: TRBV13
size: .
J: TRBJ1-1
D: TRBD1
DNA: TGTGCCAGCAGCGTATTGGACAGGGGAAACACTGAAGCTTTCTTT
CDR3: CASSVLDRGNTEAFF

V: TRBV7-9
size: once
J: TRBJ2-1
D: TRBD2
DNA: TGTGCCAGCAGCCCCCTCTCTGGGGCGGGAGGGAACAATGAGCAGTTCTTC
CDR3: CASSPLSGAGGNNEQFF

V: TRBV11-3
size: .
J: TRBJ2-5
D: .
DNA: TGTGCCAGCAGCTTAGTAATTGGGGGTGCGGGGGAGACCCAGTACTTC
CDR3: CASSLVIGGAGETQYF

V: TRBV6-1
size: .
J: TRBJ2-7
D: .
DNA: TGTGCCAGCAGTGAAAGGGGGTACGAGCAGTACTTC
CDR3: CASSERGYEQYF

V: TRBV19
size: .
J: TRBJ1-1
D: .
DNA: TGTGCCAGTAGTATTCGCGACTCATGGAACACTGAAGCTTTCTTT
CDR3: CASSIRDSWNTEAFF

V: TRBV27
size: .
J: TRBJ2-7
D: TRBD2
DNA: TGTGCCAGCAGATTCAATAGCGGGAGCGACTACGAGCAGTACTTC
CDR3: CASRFNSGSDYEQYF

V: TRBV18
size: .
J: TRBJ1-4
D: .
DNA: TGTGCCAGCTCACCATTTCCACAGGGCGGTGAAAAACTGTTTTTT
CDR3: CASSPFPQGGEKLFF

V: TRBV27
size: .
J: TRBJ2-1
D: TRBD1
DNA: TGTGCCACCATAAACCGGGACAGGGGGCGGGATGAGCAGTTCTTC
CDR3: CATINRDRGRDEQFF

V: TRBV5-1
size: .
J: TRBJ2-7
D: .
DNA: TGCGCCAGCAGCTCCCCTCCGGGGGACTGGAATTTCTACGAGCAGTACTTC
CDR3: CASSSPPGDWNFYEQYF

V: TRBV7-9
size: .
J: TRBJ1-1
D: .
DNA: TGTGCCAGCAGCCAGGACAGCCCTGAAGCTTTCTTT
CDR3: CASSQDSPEAFF

V: TRBV28
size: .
J: TRBJ2-7
D: TRBD2
DNA: TGTGCCAGCAGTTTGCCGGGACTAGCGGACTACGAGCAGTACTTC
CDR3: CASSLPGLADYEQYF

V: TRBV9
size: .
J: TRBJ2-3
D: TRBD2
DNA: TGTGCCAGCAGCGCTAGTAGCGGGTACACAGATACGCAGTATTTT
CDR3: CASSASSGYTDTQYF

V: TRBV19
size: .
J: TRBJ2-5
D: TRBD1
DNA: TGTGCCAGTATGGGGACAGGGGGAGAGACCCAGTACTTC
CDR3: CASMGTGGETQYF

V: TRBV9
size: .
J: TRBJ2-2
D: TRBD2
DNA: TGTGCCAGCAGCGGCCCTAGCGGACACACCGGGGAGCTGTTTTTT
CDR3: CASSGPSGHTGELFF

V: TRBV11-3
size: .
J: TRBJ1-2
D: .
DNA: TGTGCCAGCAGCTTAGTAGGAGAAGTTTCTGGCTACACCTTC
CDR3: CASSLVGEVSGYTF

V: TRBV5-4
size: .
J: TRBJ2-1
D: TRBD2
DNA: TGTGCCAGCAGCTTGGATACCAGCGGGAGTGATGAGCAGTTCTTC
CDR3: CASSLDTSGSDEQFF